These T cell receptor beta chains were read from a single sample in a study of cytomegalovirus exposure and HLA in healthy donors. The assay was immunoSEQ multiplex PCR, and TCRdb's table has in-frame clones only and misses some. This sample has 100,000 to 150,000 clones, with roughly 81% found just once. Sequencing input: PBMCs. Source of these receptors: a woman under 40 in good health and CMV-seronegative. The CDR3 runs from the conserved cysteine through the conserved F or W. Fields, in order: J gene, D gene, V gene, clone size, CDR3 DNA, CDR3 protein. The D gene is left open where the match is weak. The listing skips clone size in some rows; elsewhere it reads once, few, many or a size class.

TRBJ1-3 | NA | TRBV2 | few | TGTGCCAGCAGCCAGGGTAATGGAAACACCATATATTTT | CASSQGNGNTIYF
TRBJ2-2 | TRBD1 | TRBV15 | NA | TGTGCCACCAGCAGAGATCTAGGGGGCGCGAGCACCGGGGAGCTGTTTTTT | CATSRDLGGASTGELFF
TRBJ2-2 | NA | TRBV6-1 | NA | TGTGCCAGCAGTGAGACAGAATACTACACCGGGGAGCTGTTTTTT | CASSETEYYTGELFF
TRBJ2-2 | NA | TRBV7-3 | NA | TGTGCCAGCAGCTTAAATGGGGGCTACACCGGGGAGCTGTTTTTT | CASSLNGGYTGELFF
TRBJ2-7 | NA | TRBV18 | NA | TGTGCCAGCTCACCGAGAACAGAGTACGAGCAGTACTTC | CASSPRTEYEQYF
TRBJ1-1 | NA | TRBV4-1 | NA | TGCGCCAGCAGCCAAGAGGCCAGGGGGAACACTGAAGCTTTCTTT | CASSQEARGNTEAFF
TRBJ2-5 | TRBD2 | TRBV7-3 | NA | TGTGCCAGCAGCTTCGGGACTAGCGGAGAGACCCAGTACTTC | CASSFGTSGETQYF
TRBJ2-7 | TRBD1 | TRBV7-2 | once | TGTGCCAGCAGCCCCGGGACAGCTAAAAACGAGCAGTACTTC | CASSPGTAKNEQYF
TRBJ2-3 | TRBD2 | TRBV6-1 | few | TGTGCCAGCAGTGCGGGCGGGAGTTTTCCAGATACGCAGTATTTT | CASSAGGSFPDTQYF
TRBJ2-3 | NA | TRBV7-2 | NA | TGTGCCAGCAGCTTAGATGCTAGTAGGGATACGCAGTATTTT | CASSLDASRDTQYF
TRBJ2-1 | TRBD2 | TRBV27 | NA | TGTGCCAGCAGTTTATGGGGCCGATATCGGGGACTAGCGACCCCGGGGTCCTACAATGAGCAGTTCTTC | CASSLWGRYRGLATPGSYNEQFF
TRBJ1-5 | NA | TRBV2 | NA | TGTGCCAGCACCGATGGCAGGGGCTATCAGCCCCAGCATTTT | CASTDGRGYQPQHF
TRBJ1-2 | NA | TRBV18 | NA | TGTGCCAGCTCACCAGGTGTCTTCGGAGGGAACCACTATGGCTACACCTTC | CASSPGVFGGNHYGYTF
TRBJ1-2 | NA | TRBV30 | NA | TGTGCCTGGAGCAGAGGACTTAACTATGGCTACACCTTC | CAWSRGLNYGYTF
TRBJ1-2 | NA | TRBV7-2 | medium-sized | TGTGCCAGCAGCCCAATGACAGCTAACTATGGCTACACCTTC | CASSPMTANYGYTF